Listed here are 31 T cell receptor beta chains from one sample, sequenced in a study of blood T cell repertoires in COVID-19. Repertoires were generated with immunoSEQ multiplex PCR, while TCRdb's copy carries only in-frame clones and drops some. This table holds approximately 90,000 clones, 65% to 80% found once. Material for sequencing was peripheral blood. These receptors came from a man between 65 and 85 years old with acute or convalescent COVID-19.

This rearrangement joins TRBV5-1 to TRBJ1-2; D is undetermined. Germline assignment: CDR1 SGHRS and CDR2 YFSETQ. The CDR3 contains 14 residues. V lost 4 bases, J lost 8 bases, and 18 bases lay in between. CDR3 DNA sequence: TGCGCCAGCAGCCCACATGAGGAGGGATTAGGCTACACCTTC. Protein: CASSPHEEGLGYTF.

The chain joins TRBV27 to TRBJ1-4; D remains ambiguous. Trimming cost V 2 bases and J 0 bases, with 10 bases left between them. The CDR3 covers 16 residues. CDR1 and CDR2 (germline): MNHEY, SMNVEV (reference sequence). The CDR3 region is CASSLRRTSTNEKLFF. CDR3 sequence (DNA): TGTGCCAGCAGTTTAAGGAGAACTTCAACTAATGAAAAACTGTTTTTT.

This clone was seen a single time. The chain is built from TRBV11-2 and TRBJ2-1; D gene ambiguous. Germline-derived CDR1 and CDR2 are SGHAT and FQNNGV. Between the trimmed V and J ends, which lost 4 bases and 0 bases, there was a span of 13 bases. CDR3 length: 16 residues. The CDR3 DNA is TGTGCCAGCAGCTCATTAGGAGCGCTCTCCTACAATGAGCAGTTCTTC. Translation: CASSSLGALSYNEQFF.

The chain joins TRBV11-2 to TRBJ2-5; D is perhaps TRBD2 (6 bases). The germline V gene encodes CDR1 SGHAT and CDR2 FQNNGV. CDR3 length: 14 residues. Trimming took 7 bases from V and 4 from J, leaving 16 bases between them. CDR3 sequence reads: CASTDGGLAETQYF. CDR3 coding DNA: TGTGCCAGCACCGATGGGGGACTTGCAGAGACCCAGTACTTC.

The chain has TRBV6-5 and TRBJ1-6, with a possible D match to TRBD1 (6 bases). There are 13 residues in the CDR3. V lost 6 bases and J 6 bases, leaving 9 bases between the germline ends. From germline, CDR1 is MNHEY and CDR2 SVGAGI. The CDR3 coding sequence is TGTGCCAGCAGGGGGGCCGGTAATTCACCCCTCCACTTT. Protein sequence: CASRGAGNSPLHF.

The chain has TRBV5-6 and TRBJ2-1; TRBD1 is a possible D gene (6 bases). Trimming took 6 bases from V and 3 from J, leaving 13 bases between them. The CDR3 is 14 amino acids. CDR1 and CDR2 from the germline V gene are SGHDT and YYEEEE. CDR3 DNA sequence: TGTGCCAGCACCAAGGACAGAAACTACAATGAGCAGTTCTTC. Its protein product is CASTKDRNYNEQFF.

This chain connects TRBV18 to TRBJ1-2, with 7 bases identical to TRBD1. In germline, CDR1 is KGHSH, CDR2 LQKENI. The J segment lost 7 bases and the V segment lost 3 bases, leaving 14 bases of the junction unmatched. The CDR3 is 16 amino acids. The CDR3 nucleotides read TGTGCCAGCTCACCCATCGACGGAAGGGGGCCCATTGGCTACACCTTC. Translation: CASSPIDGRGPIGYTF. The full variable domain, its missing parts supplied by reference TRBV18 and TRBJ1-2, is NAGVMQNPRHLVRRRGQEARLRCSPMKGHSHVYWYRQLPEEGLKFMVYLQKENIIDESGMPKERFSAEFPKEGPSILRIQQVVRGDSAAYFCASSPIDGRGPIGYTFGSGTRLTVV.

V is TRBV2 and J is TRBJ1-1; D might be TRBD1 (6 bases). Per the germline V gene, CDR1 is SNHLY and CDR2 is FYNNEI. This CDR3 comprises 15 residues. Trimming left V 3 bases short and J 0 bases short, with 11 bases between. CDR3 protein: CASSEGRGLNTEAFF. CDR3 in DNA: TGTGCCAGCAGTGAGGGCAGGGGACTGAACACTGAAGCTTTCTTT.

The rearrangement uses TRBV6-5 and TRBJ1-4; D may be TRBD1 (6 bases). Germline V gene sequence: CDR1 MNHEY, CDR2 SVGAGI. The CDR3 length is 15 residues. The germline V and J ends were trimmed by 6 bases and 8 bases, with 19 bases remaining between them. For the CDR3, the DNA is TGTGCCAGCAGCGATGGGGGCATGCGAAGGGAAAAACTGTTTTTT. Translation gives CASSDGGMRREKLFF.

The chain links TRBV7-2 to TRBJ2-5; no firm D call. This CDR3 is 13 amino acids long. CDR1 is SGHTA, CDR2 FQGNSA, per germline. The V end lost 1 base, the J end lost 2 bases, and 5 bases lay between the germline ends. This CDR3 is CASSLGPQETQYF. As DNA, the CDR3 is TGTGCCAGCAGCTTAGGGCCGCAAGAGACCCAGTACTTC.

The genes are TRBV10-3 and TRBJ2-2, with 10 bases identical to TRBD2. Germline V gene lookup returns CDR1 ENHRY and CDR2 SYGVKD. The CDR3 has 16 amino acids. V shed 3 bases and J 5 bases; nucleotides not matched to a gene: 6. In DNA, the CDR3 is TGTGCCATCAGTGAACGCGGGACTAGCGAGACCGGGGAGCTGTTTTTT. Protein: CAISERGTSETGELFF.

The chain carries TRBV6-1 and TRBJ1-5; the D gene is possibly TRBD1 (6 bases). The length of the CDR3 is 18 residues. V gave up 3 bases and J gave up 1 base, with 19 bases separating them. Germline-derived CDR1 and CDR2 are MNHNS and SASEGT. CDR3 DNA: TGTGCCAGCAGTGATCTGGCTGCGGGGGGCTACAGCAATCAGCCCCAGCATTTT. It encodes CASSDLAAGGYSNQPQHF.

The chain uses TRBV20-1 and TRBJ2-7, with D perhaps TRBD2 (6 bases). Germline V gives CDR1 DFQATT, CDR2 SNEGSKA (reference sequence). There are 11 residues in the CDR3. Trimming removed 6 bases at V and 7 bases at J, with 13 bases between. The CDR3 sequence: CSARLVWEQYF. The CDR3 bases are TGCAGTGCCCGACTAGTCTGGGAGCAGTACTTC.

The chain joins TRBV30 to TRBJ2-3; tentative D call: TRBD2 (6 bases). Trimming shortened V by 2 bases and J by 5 bases, and 8 bases separated the two germline ends. Germline CDR1 GTSNPN, CDR2 SVGIG (reference sequence). The CDR3 contains 12 residues. For the CDR3, the DNA is TGTGCCTGGAGTCCCGGGGGAGATACGCAGTATTTT. It yields the protein CAWSPGGDTQYF. Filled out from reference TRBV30 and TRBJ2-3, the complete variable domain reads SQTIHQWPATLVQPVGSPLSLECTVEGTSNPNLYWYRQAAGRGLQLLFYSVGIGQISSEVPQNLSASRPQDRQFILSSKKLLLSDSGFYLCAWSPGGDTQYFGPGTRLTVL.

The chain joins TRBV29-1 to TRBJ1-2, with 7 bases lining up with TRBD1. Per germline, CDR1 SQVTM and CDR2 ANQGSEA. The ends lost 4 bases at V and 5 bases at J; junction bases unmatched: 10. The CDR3 covers 14 residues. CDR3 protein: CSVVKGRGEYGYTF. As DNA, the CDR3 is TGCAGCGTTGTGAAGGGCAGGGGGGAGTATGGCTACACCTTC.

This sequence joins TRBV27 and TRBJ1-5; D perhaps matches TRBD1 (5 bases). Germline lookup yields CDR1 MNHEY and CDR2 SMNVEV (reference sequence). V gave up 6 bases and J gave up 7 bases, with 16 bases separating them. This CDR3 spans 14 amino acids. CDR3 amino acids: CASSMGRGLQPQHF. The CDR3 region has the DNA TGTGCCAGCAGCATGGGTCGGGGACTCCAGCCCCAGCATTTT.

The chain uses TRBV6-5 and TRBJ2-2; D call uncertain. V lost 7 bases, J lost 6 bases, and 12 bases lay in between. The CDR3 contains 13 residues. CDR1 is MNHEY, CDR2 SVGAGI, per germline. The CDR3 nucleotides are TGTGCCAGCAAAGACTTGGTTGCCGGGGAGCTGTTTTTT. This translates into CASKDLVAGELFF.

This clone has only a few counts. J is TRBJ1-1 and V is TRBV6-4, with TRBD1 identical over 9 bases. Germline V gives CDR1 MRHNA, CDR2 SNTAGT. The CDR3 extends over 15 amino acids. The V and J ends lost 6 bases and 4 bases, in that order; junction bases with no gene match: 9. DNA of the CDR3: TGTGCCAGCAGACCTACAGGGGGCGATGGCACTGAAGCTTTCTTT. It codes for CASRPTGGDGTEAFF.

CDR3 amino acids: CASSPSLGGKAFF. The CDR3, as DNA: TGTGCCAGCAGCCCCAGTTTAGGAGGGAAAGCTTTCTTT. The chain is built from TRBV3-1 (or the pseudogene TRBV3-2) and TRBJ1-1; D unresolved. Germline CDR1 LGHDT, CDR2 YNNKEL (reference sequence). V was shortened by 4 bases and J by 9 bases, with 15 bases between the two germline ends. The CDR3 runs 13 residues.

This chain connects TRBV12-3 or TRBV12-4 to TRBJ2-7, with a tentative D call TRBD1 (6 bases). Trimming took off 4 bases at V and 4 bases at J, with 11 bases between the two ends. This CDR3 contains 13 residues. The CDR3 DNA reads as TGTGCCAGCAGTTACAGGGACGCTTACGAGCAGTACTTC. Translated, it gives CASSYRDAYEQYF.

In nucleotides, the CDR3 is TGTGCCAGCAGCCAGGGGGCCGGAAACATTCAGTACTTC. Residues: CASSQGAGNIQYF. The chain joins TRBV3-1 (or the pseudogene TRBV3-2) to TRBJ2-4, with TRBD1 as a possible D gene (6 bases). The CDR3 loop spans 13 amino acids. Per germline, CDR1 LGHDT and CDR2 YNNKEL (reference sequence). Trimming took 3 bases from V and 6 from J, leaving 9 bases between them.

This chain uses TRBV5-4 with TRBJ2-1; 10 nucleotides align to TRBD2. V shed 4 bases and J 7 bases; nucleotides not matched to a gene: 5. Germline values: CDR1 SGHNT, CDR2 YYREEE (reference sequence). The CDR3 contains 14 residues. This chain's CDR3 is CASSPWTSGNEQFF. The CDR3 nucleotides read TGTGCCAGCAGCCCCTGGACTAGCGGAAATGAGCAGTTCTTC.

This chain uses TRBV19 with TRBJ2-5; 9 bases fit TRBD1. Trimming at V came to 6 bases and at J to 5 bases, leaving 7 bases not matched to a gene. Germline CDR1 and CDR2: LNHDA and SQIVND (reference sequence). The CDR3 has 14 residues. CDR3 DNA: TGTGCCAGTAGGCCGGGACAGGGCCGGGAGACCCAGTACTTC. It codes for CASRPGQGRETQYF.

The rearrangement joins TRBV6-1 to TRBJ1-2, with 7 bases identical to TRBD1. This CDR3 is 14 amino acids long. Losses at the gene ends were 3 bases for V and 5 bases for J; bases not matched to a gene: 6. Germline V gene lookup returns CDR1 MNHNS and CDR2 SASEGT. CDR3 residues: CASSELTGPYGYTF. The DNA of the CDR3 is TGTGCCAGCAGTGAGTTGACAGGGCCGTATGGCTACACCTTC.

This clone was recorded a few times. The V call is TRBV11-2, the J call TRBJ1-6, with D hard to call. Looked up from germline, CDR1 is SGHAT and CDR2 is FQNNGV. V was trimmed by 7 bases and J by 0 bases, leaving 19 bases between them. This CDR3 is 18 amino acids long. CDR3 sequence reads: CASIDSSGRSSYNSPLHF. In DNA form, the CDR3 reads TGTGCCAGCATCGATTCTTCGGGGAGGAGCTCCTATAATTCACCCCTCCACTTT.

This clone appeared a few times. The rearrangement links TRBV9 to TRBJ1-2; D is undetermined. The CDR3 runs 16 residues. CDR1 and CDR2 from the germline V gene are SGDLS and YYNGEE. The germline V and J ends were trimmed by 0 bases and 5 bases, with 17 bases remaining between them. The CDR3 loop reads CASSVAMGRESYGYTF. The CDR3, as DNA: TGTGCCAGCAGCGTAGCTATGGGGAGGGAATCATATGGCTACACCTTC.

This sequence joins TRBV7-3 and TRBJ2-6, with a weak D call TRBD1 (6 bases). The CDR3 runs 17 residues. V shed 1 base and J shed 0 bases, with 10 bases lying between them. Germline CDR1 reads SGHTA; CDR2 reads FQGTGA. The CDR3 region has the DNA TGTGCCAGCAGCTTAAGACAGGCGATCTCTGGGGCCAACGTCCTGACTTTC. It encodes CASSLRQAISGANVLTF. The full variable domain, completed using reference TRBV7-3 and TRBJ2-6, is GAGVSQTPSNKVTEKGKYVELRCDPISGHTALYWYRQSLGQGPEFLIYFQGTGAADDSGLPNDRFFAVRPEGSVSTLKIQRTERGDSAVYLCASSLRQAISGANVLTFGAGSRLTVL.

The J gene is TRBJ2-3, the V gene TRBV5-1; D possibly corresponds to TRBD2 (6 bases). The V end was cut by 3 bases, the J end by 6 bases, with 8 bases between. The CDR3 contains 12 residues. Germline CDR1 reads SGHRS; CDR2 reads YFSETQ. The CDR3 is CASSSGVDTQYF. CDR3 bases: TGCGCCAGCAGCTCGGGGGTCGATACGCAGTATTTT.

The chain employs TRBV5-6 and TRBJ1-5, with D perhaps TRBD1 (5 bases). Trimming stripped 1 base from V and 0 bases from J, with 8 bases between. This CDR3 region has 15 residues. CDR1 SGHDT and CDR2 YYEEEE come from the germline V gene. In DNA form, the CDR3 reads TGTGCCAGCAGCTTGAGGACACATAGCAATCAGCCCCAGCATTTT. Its translation is CASSLRTHSNQPQHF.

The V gene is TRBV11-2, the J gene TRBJ1-2; D uncertain. The germline V gene has CDR1 SGHAT and CDR2 FQNNGV. Trimming stripped 0 bases from V and 3 bases from J, with 11 bases between. CDR3 length: 15 amino acids. The CDR3 DNA reads TGTGCCAGCAGCTTAGATAAATCAGTGTACTATGGCTACACCTTC. Its translation: CASSLDKSVYYGYTF. The full variable domain, completed using reference TRBV11-2 and TRBJ1-2, is EAGVAQSPRYKIIEKRQSVAFWCNPISGHATLYWYQQILGQGPKLLIQFQNNGVVDDSQLPKDRFSAERLKGVDSTLKIQPAKLEDSAVYLCASSLDKSVYYGYTFGSGTRLTVV.

The chain uses TRBV6-1 and TRBJ1-5; no firm D call. This CDR3 region has 13 residues. Germline V gene data show CDR1 as MNHNS and CDR2 as SASEGT. V was shortened by 6 bases and J by 0 bases, with 6 bases between the two germline ends. This CDR3 is CASSGNSNQPQHF. The DNA for the CDR3 is TGTGCCAGCAGCGGGAATAGCAATCAGCCCCAGCATTTT.